These 18 T cell receptor beta chains were sequenced from one sample in a study of T cells in tuberculosis. TCRdb's table, derived via immunoSEQ multiplex PCR, lists solely in-frame clones and lacks some. The repertoire includes some 41,000 clones, approximately 94% of them detected once, and less than 2% sits in the top ten. The sample taken for sequencing was PBMCs. The receptors stem from a donor between 5 and 29 years old with latent tuberculosis or without tuberculosis infection. Some clones in this sample may be carry-over from other donors' samples.

The V call is TRBV27, the J call TRBJ1-1; D perhaps matches TRBD1 (6 bases). The CDR3 sequence is 17 residues long. V was clipped by 0 bases and J by 1 base, with 15 bases between them. Germline CDR1 and CDR2: MNHEY and SMNVEV (reference sequence). In DNA form, the CDR3 reads TGTGCCAGCAGTTTATCGGGGGGGCAGTTGGGGAACACTGAAGCTTTCTTT. Translated: CASSLSGGQLGNTEAFF.

The CDR3 loop is CASSYSRGLGGTEAFF. CDR3 DNA sequence: TGTGCCAGCAGTTACTCGAGGGGACTAGGTGGCACTGAAGCTTTCTTT. This chain uses TRBV6-5 with TRBJ1-1; tentative D call: TRBD1 (5 bases). With 0 bases removed from V and 4 bases from J, the gap between germline ends came to 15 bases. This CDR3 has 16 amino acids. Per the germline V gene, CDR1 is MNHEY and CDR2 is SVGAGI.

The CDR3 DNA reads as TGTGCCAGCTCAACAGGGGTTGGAAACACCATATATTTT. Translation gives CASSTGVGNTIYF. The rearrangement uses TRBV18 and TRBJ1-3, with 7 bases that match TRBD1. This CDR3 is built from 13 residues. Germline CDR1 reads KGHSH; CDR2 reads LQKENI. V was pared by 5 bases and J by 3 bases, with 1 base of the junction left unmatched.

The chain links TRBV4-1 to TRBJ2-2, with D possibly being TRBD1 (5 bases). Trimming removed 4 bases from V and 4 bases from J, with 16 bases in between. Germline lookup yields CDR1 MGHRA and CDR2 YSYEKL. This CDR3 comprises 16 residues. This chain's CDR3 is CASSPHGANPTGELFF. For the CDR3, the DNA is TGCGCCAGCAGCCCTCATGGGGCAAACCCCACCGGGGAGCTGTTTTTT.

This rearrangement joins TRBV30 to TRBJ2-7; TRBD2 matches at 8 bases. In germline, CDR1 is GTSNPN, CDR2 SVGIG (reference sequence). The CDR3 spans 13 residues. The CDR3 DNA sequence: TGTGCCTGGAGTGTAATGGCGGGAGGCCCAACAAGGGTC. It translates to CAWSVMAGGPTRV.

The J gene is TRBJ2-1, the V gene TRBV4-3, with D uncertain. The V end lost 0 bases, the J end lost 2 bases, and 14 bases lay between the germline ends. The CDR3 is made up of 17 amino acids. Germline loops: CDR1 LGHNA, CDR2 YSLEER. CDR3 nucleotide sequence: TGCGCCAGCAGCCAAGACAAATCAGCAGGCACCTACAATGAGCAGTTCTTC. This sequence encodes CASSQDKSAGTYNEQFF.

V is TRBV15 and J is TRBJ2-7, with a possible D match to TRBD2 (6 bases). CDR1 LNHNV and CDR2 YYDKDF come from the germline V gene (reference sequence). V was trimmed by 0 bases and J by 7 bases, leaving 16 bases between them. This CDR3 contains 15 residues. The CDR3 DNA follows: TGTGCCACCAGCAGAGATCTCGGGACTCCGGGGGAGCAGTACTTC. It codes for CATSRDLGTPGEQYF.

The chain recombines TRBV5-6 with TRBJ2-5; 8 bases are shared with TRBD1. CDR1 SGHDT and CDR2 YYEEEE come from the germline V gene. The CDR3 has 14 amino acids. The trim removed 3 bases at V and 4 bases at J, leaving 5 bases unmatched. CDR3 DNA: TGTGCCAGCAGCTGGGGACAGGCCTTAGAGACCCAGTACTTC. Its translation: CASSWGQALETQYF.

The chain carries TRBV19 and TRBJ1-2; TRBD1 might be the D (5 bases). This CDR3 is 11 amino acids long. Germline CDR1 reads LNHDA; CDR2 reads SQIVND (reference sequence). Trimming pared 6 bases from V and 5 bases from J, leaving 7 bases between. The CDR3 here is CASSGTYGYTF. CDR3 sequence (DNA): TGTGCCAGTAGCGGGACTTATGGCTACACCTTC. Supplemented by reference TRBV19 and TRBJ1-2, the full variable domain reads DGGITQSPKYLFRKEGQNVTLSCEQNLNHDAMYWYRQDPGQGLRLIYYSQIVNDFQKGDIAEGYSVSREKKESFPLTVTSAQKNPTAFYLCASSGTYGYTFGSGTRLTVV.

This chain connects TRBV5-1 to TRBJ2-7; TRBD2 matches 10 bases. The V segment lost 1 base and the J segment 4 bases; nucleotides outside the gene matches: 5. This CDR3 comprises 15 residues. Germline CDR1 and CDR2: SGHRS and YFSETQ. For the CDR3, the DNA is TGCGCCAGCAGCTTGCTAGCGGGAGAGGGTTACGAGCAGTACTTC. Amino acid sequence: CASSLLAGEGYEQYF.

This rearrangement joins TRBV10-3 to TRBJ2-1, with D perhaps matching TRBD2 (5 bases). V gave up 6 bases and J gave up 2 bases, with 11 bases separating them. The CDR3 is 14 amino acids. Germline CDR1 reads ENHRY; CDR2 reads SYGVKD. CDR3 amino acids: CAIRRVGPYNEQFF. DNA for the CDR3: TGTGCCATCAGGAGGGTTGGGCCCTACAATGAGCAGTTCTTC.

The V call is TRBV14, the J call TRBJ2-1; TRBD2 might be the D (6 bases). V was pared by 3 bases and J by 7 bases, with 13 bases between. The CDR3 loop spans 14 amino acids. The germline gives CDR1 SGHDN, CDR2 FVKESK. The CDR3 DNA is TGTGCCAGCAGCCATCGACTAGGTCGGAATGAGCAGTTCTTC. This codes for CASSHRLGRNEQFF.

The chain joins TRBV19 to TRBJ1-1; 8 bases map to TRBD1. The CDR3 consists of 17 residues. Looked up from germline, CDR1 is LNHDA and CDR2 is SQIVND (reference sequence). J was trimmed by 1 base and V by 5 bases; bases with no gene match: 12. The CDR3, as DNA: TGTGCCAGTAGTCATTCCGGACAGGGTGGAAAGAACACTGAAGCTTTCTTT. Its translation: CASSHSGQGGKNTEAFF.

The chain has TRBV30 and TRBJ1-2; TRBD1 is a possible D gene (5 bases). Trimming left V 4 bases short and J 1 base short, with 16 bases between. The V gene's germline CDR1 is GTSNPN and CDR2 SVGIG (reference sequence). This CDR3 contains 15 residues. Here the CDR3 reads CAWIGFQGHNYGYTF. Written as DNA, the CDR3 is TGTGCCTGGATTGGATTTCAGGGCCATAACTATGGCTACACCTTC.

This chain connects TRBV5-1 to TRBJ1-2; 12 bases match TRBD1. The CDR3 is 16 residues long. Germline loops: CDR1 SGHRS, CDR2 YFSETQ. After removal of 7 bases from V and 4 bases from J, the junction contained 11 bases not matched to a gene. The CDR3: CASRPGQGAPGYGYTF. The CDR3 DNA sequence: TGCGCCAGCCGACCGGGACAGGGGGCGCCTGGCTATGGCTACACCTTC.

The chain employs TRBV7-2 and TRBJ2-1; D ambiguous. The CDR3 extends over 15 amino acids. V lost 1 base, J lost 3 bases, and 10 bases lay in between. Germline V gene data show CDR1 as SGHTA and CDR2 as FQGNSA. The CDR3 nucleotides are TGTGCCAGCAGCTTAGTCCCAGGAAACTACAATGAGCAGTTCTTC. Protein sequence: CASSLVPGNYNEQFF.

In this sample, this clone turned up a few times. V gene TRBV27 combines with J gene TRBJ1-5, with 9 bases identical to TRBD1. V lost 2 bases to trimming and J lost 5 bases; unmatched junction nucleotides: 7. The germline V gene encodes CDR1 MNHEY and CDR2 SMNVEV (reference sequence). The CDR3 sequence is 16 residues long. DNA for the CDR3: TGTGCCAGCAGTTTAGGCGGGACAGGGTTTTATCAGCCCCAGCATTTT. Its translation: CASSLGGTGFYQPQHF.

The V and J genes are TRBV10-3 and TRBJ2-2; D perhaps matches TRBD2 (6 bases). Between the trimmed V and J ends, which lost 7 bases and 6 bases, there was a span of 21 bases. Per germline, CDR1 ENHRY and CDR2 SYGVKD. The CDR3 is made up of 16 amino acids. DNA of the CDR3: TGTGCCATCACATCAGGTTGGCGGGAAGGTGCCGGGGAGCTGTTTTTT. It is translated as CAITSGWREGAGELFF.